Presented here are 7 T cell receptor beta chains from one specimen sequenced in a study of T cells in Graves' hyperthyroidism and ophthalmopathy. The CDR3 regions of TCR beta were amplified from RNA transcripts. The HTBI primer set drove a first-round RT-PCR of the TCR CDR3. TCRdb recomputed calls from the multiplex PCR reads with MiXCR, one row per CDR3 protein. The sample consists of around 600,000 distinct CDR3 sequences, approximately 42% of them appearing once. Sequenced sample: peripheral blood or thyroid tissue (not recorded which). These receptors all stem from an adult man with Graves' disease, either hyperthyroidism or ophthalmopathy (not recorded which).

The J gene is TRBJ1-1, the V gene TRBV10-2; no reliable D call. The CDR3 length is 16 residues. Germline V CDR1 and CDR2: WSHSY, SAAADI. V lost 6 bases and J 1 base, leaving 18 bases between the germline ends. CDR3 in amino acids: CASSLCSAQTNTEAFF. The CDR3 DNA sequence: TGCGCCAGCAGCCTCTGCAGCGCCCAGACGAACACTGAAGCTTTCTTT.

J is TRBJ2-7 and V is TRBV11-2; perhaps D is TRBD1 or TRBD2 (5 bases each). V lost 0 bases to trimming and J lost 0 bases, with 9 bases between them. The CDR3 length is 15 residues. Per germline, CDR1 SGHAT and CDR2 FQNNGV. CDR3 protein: CASSLEVGTSYEQYF. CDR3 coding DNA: TGTGCCAGCAGCTTAGAGGTGGGGACCTCCTACGAGCAGTACTTC. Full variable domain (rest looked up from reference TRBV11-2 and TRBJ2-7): EAGVAQSPRYKIIEKRQSVAFWCNPISGHATLYWYQQILGQGPKLLIQFQNNGVVDDSQLPKDRFSAERLKGVDSTLKIQPAKLEDSAVYLCASSLEVGTSYEQYFGPGTRLTVT.

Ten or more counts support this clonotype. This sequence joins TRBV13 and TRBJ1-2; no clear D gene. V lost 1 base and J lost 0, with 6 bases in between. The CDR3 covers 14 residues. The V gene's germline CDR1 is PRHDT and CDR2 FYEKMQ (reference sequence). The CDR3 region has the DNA TGTGCCAGCAGCTTAGTGGCTTCTAACTATGGCTACACCTTC. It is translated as CASSLVASNYGYTF.

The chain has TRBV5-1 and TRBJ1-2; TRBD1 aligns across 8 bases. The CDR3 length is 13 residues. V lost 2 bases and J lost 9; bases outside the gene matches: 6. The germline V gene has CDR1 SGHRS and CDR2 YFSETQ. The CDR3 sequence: CASSLTGGYSYTF. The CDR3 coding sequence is TGCGCCAGCAGCTTAACAGGGGGTTATAGCTACACCTTC.

The CDR3 here is CATSRVGSWWAELKTQYF. Here the CDR3 DNA reads TGTGCCACCAGCAGAGTAGGCAGCTGGTGGGCCGAACTGAAGACCCAGTACTTC. The rearrangement links TRBV15 to TRBJ2-5; D is unresolved. The CDR3 runs 18 residues. V was trimmed by 1 base and J by 6 bases, leaving 24 bases between them. Germline V gives CDR1 LNHNV, CDR2 YYDKDF (reference sequence).

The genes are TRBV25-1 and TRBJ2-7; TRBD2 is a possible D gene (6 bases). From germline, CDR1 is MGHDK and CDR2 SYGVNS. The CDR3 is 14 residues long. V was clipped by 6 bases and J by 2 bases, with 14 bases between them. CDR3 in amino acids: CASSHNGGAYEQYF. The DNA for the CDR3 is TGTGCCAGCAGCCATAATGGAGGGGCCTACGAGCAGTACTTC.

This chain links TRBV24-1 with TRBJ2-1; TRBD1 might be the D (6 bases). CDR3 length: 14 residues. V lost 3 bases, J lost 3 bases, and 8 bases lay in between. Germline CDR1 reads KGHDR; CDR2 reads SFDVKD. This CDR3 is CATSDGGVYNEQFF. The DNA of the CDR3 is TGTGCCACCAGTGATGGGGGCGTCTACAATGAGCAGTTCTTC.